The 24 T cell receptor beta chains reported below all come from one sample, sequenced in a study of blood T cell repertoires in COVID-19. The protocol was immunoSEQ multiplex PCR, while the TCRdb copy is restricted to in-frame clones and leaves out a portion. The repertoire holds approximately 220,000 clones, with roughly four fifths as singletons. Material for sequencing was PBMCs or T cells enriched from blood (not recorded which). The receptors stem from a woman between 40 and 55 years old who had been exposed to COVID-19.

The CDR3 DNA sequence: TGTGCCAGCAGCTTCGGGACGGGGGGCTCTGGCTACACCTTC. Residues: CASSFGTGGSGYTF. The rearrangement joins TRBV5-4 to TRBJ1-2, with a tentative D call TRBD1 (6 bases). The V and J ends lost 2 bases and 7 bases respectively, with 15 bases between them. Germline assignment: CDR1 SGHNT and CDR2 YYREEE (reference sequence). The CDR3 length is 14 residues.

The V call is TRBV4-1, the J call TRBJ2-3; maybe TRBD2 (6 bases). Germline V gene sequence: CDR1 MGHRA, CDR2 YSYEKL. The CDR3 runs to 14 residues. Trimming shortened V by 1 base and J by 3 bases, and 8 bases separated the two germline ends. Written as DNA, the CDR3 is TGCGCCAGCAGCCAAGGGGGGGTGACAGATACGCAGTATTTT. Its translation: CASSQGGVTDTQYF.

The rearrangement uses TRBV10-3 and TRBJ1-2; D might be TRBD1 (6 bases). The CDR3 extends over 18 amino acids. CDR1 and CDR2 from the germline V gene are ENHRY and SYGVKD. V lost 5 bases to trimming and J lost 0 bases, with 22 bases between them. The DNA of the CDR3 is TGTGCCATCAGTTCTCCGGCAGGGGATCGGGGAGCTAACTATGGCTACACCTTC. Its protein product is CAISSPAGDRGANYGYTF.

The chain recombines TRBV6-5 with TRBJ1-1; D might be TRBD1 (6 bases). Trimming removed 6 bases from V and 4 bases from J, with 15 bases in between. The CDR3 loop spans 14 amino acids. The germline V gene encodes CDR1 MNHEY and CDR2 SVGAGI. CDR3 in DNA: TGTGCCAGCAGAGATCAGGGGCGGCGCACTGAAGCTTTCTTT. Translation: CASRDQGRRTEAFF.

CDR3 sequence: CASSWGPLGGTDTQYF. CDR3 DNA: TGTGCCAGCAGCTGGGGGCCCCTCGGGGGCACAGATACGCAGTATTTT. This rearrangement joins TRBV11-2 to TRBJ2-3; possibly TRBD1 for D (6 bases). This CDR3 region has 16 residues. Trimming took off 4 bases at V and 1 base at J, with 15 bases between the two ends. The germline CDR1 and CDR2 sequences are SGHAT and FQNNGV.

This clone was picked up many times. V usage is TRBV7-3 and J usage is TRBJ2-5, with 7 bases fitting TRBD2. J gave up 0 bases and V 4 bases, and 8 bases lay outside the gene matches. CDR1 and CDR2 (germline): SGHTA, FQGTGA. The CDR3 runs 16 residues. CDR3 in amino acids: CASSSSASGNQETQYF. DNA for the CDR3: TGTGCCAGCAGCTCCTCCGCTAGCGGCAACCAAGAGACCCAGTACTTC. Full variable domain (outside the CDR3, taken from reference TRBV7-3 and TRBJ2-5): GAGVSQTPSNKVTEKGKYVELRCDPISGHTALYWYRQSLGQGPEFLIYFQGTGAADDSGLPNDRFFAVRPEGSVSTLKIQRTERGDSAVYLCASSSSASGNQETQYFGPGTRLLVL.

The rearrangement links TRBV5-1 to TRBJ2-7, with a weak D call TRBD2 (5 bases). V was pared by 0 bases and J by 0 bases, with 10 bases between. The CDR3 is 15 amino acids. The germline gives CDR1 SGHRS, CDR2 YFSETQ. CDR3 in DNA: TGCGCCAGCAGCTTGGGTAGCGCGAGCTCCTACGAGCAGTACTTC. Translated, it gives CASSLGSASSYEQYF.

This chain uses TRBV4-3 with TRBJ2-3; TRBD2 is a possible D gene (6 bases). Per germline, CDR1 LGHNA and CDR2 YSLEER. V dropped 0 bases and J dropped 5 bases, with 12 bases sitting between them. This CDR3 contains 15 residues. CDR3 region: CASSQDGRGGDTQYF. In DNA, the CDR3 is TGCGCCAGCAGCCAAGACGGGCGGGGTGGAGATACGCAGTATTTT.

With regard to this clone: The sample holds other DNA sequences that translate to the same CDR3. This CDR3 is CASSVTVGESSYNSPLHF. CDR3 in DNA: TGTGCCAGCAGCGTGACTGTCGGGGAAAGCTCCTATAATTCACCCCTCCACTTT. The rearrangement uses TRBV7-8 and TRBJ1-6; D is unclear. The CDR3 length is 18 residues. Between the trimmed V and J ends, which lost 5 bases and 0 bases, there was a span of 17 bases. The germline gives CDR1 SGHVS, CDR2 FQNEAQ.

The chain carries TRBV6-5 and TRBJ1-1, with a weak D call TRBD1 (6 bases). The V end was cut by 0 bases, the J end by 4 bases, with 9 bases between. In germline, CDR1 is MNHEY, CDR2 SVGAGI. The length of the CDR3 is 14 residues. The CDR3 region has the DNA TGTGCCAGCAGTTACTCAAGGGGGAGCACTGAAGCTTTCTTT. Translated: CASSYSRGSTEAFF.

V is TRBV3-1 (or the pseudogene TRBV3-2) and J is TRBJ2-5, with D possibly being TRBD1 (6 bases). V lost 4 bases and J lost 5, with 14 bases in between. CDR1 and CDR2 (germline): LGHDT, YNNKEL (reference sequence). The CDR3 has 14 amino acids. This chain's CDR3 is CASSPLTGTETQYF. In DNA form, the CDR3 reads TGTGCCAGCAGCCCACTAACAGGGACCGAGACCCAGTACTTC.

The V gene is TRBV27, the J gene TRBJ2-1, with D unclear. From germline, CDR1 is MNHEY and CDR2 SMNVEV (reference sequence). The length of the CDR3 is 14 residues. Trimming took off 4 bases at V and 0 bases at J, with 7 bases between the two ends. CDR3 in DNA: TGTGCCAGCAGTTATTTGAGCTCCTACAATGAGCAGTTCTTC. Its protein is CASSYLSSYNEQFF.

The chain employs TRBV30 and TRBJ1-4, with a tentative D call TRBD1 (6 bases). V was trimmed by 0 bases and J by 5 bases, leaving 10 bases between them. Germline CDR1 GTSNPN, CDR2 SVGIG (reference sequence). The CDR3 is 14 amino acids. In nucleotides, the CDR3 is TGTGCCTGGAGTGTACGGCAGGGGAATGAAAAACTGTTTTTT. This sequence encodes CAWSVRQGNEKLFF. Looking up the rest from reference TRBV30 and TRBJ1-4 gives the full variable domain: SQTIHQWPATLVQPVGSPLSLECTVEGTSNPNLYWYRQAAGRGLQLLFYSVGIGQISSEVPQNLSASRPQDRQFILSSKKLLLSDSGFYLCAWSVRQGNEKLFFGSGTQLSVL.

The gene calls are TRBV4-3 and TRBJ2-3, with TRBD2 matching 14 bases. The germline V gene encodes CDR1 LGHNA and CDR2 YSLEER. The CDR3 loop spans 17 amino acids. Unmatched junction bases numbered 5, after V lost 4 bases and J lost 2 bases. CDR3 in DNA: TGCGCCAGCAGCCGGGGACTAGCGGGAGCTAACACAGATACGCAGTATTTT. As protein: CASSRGLAGANTDTQYF.

The chain is built from TRBV19 and TRBJ1-5, with D perhaps matching TRBD1 (5 bases). The CDR3 has 15 residues. V dropped 2 bases and J dropped 8 bases, with 16 bases sitting between them. Germline CDR1 is LNHDA and CDR2 is SQIVND (reference sequence). The CDR3 region has the DNA TGTGCCAGTAGTATATCCCTTTCGGGGGGAGAGCCCCAGCATTTT. It translates to CASSISLSGGEPQHF.

The chain recombines TRBV9 with TRBJ1-1, with D possibly TRBD1 on 5 matching bases. The CDR3 totals 15 residues. The V end was cut by 0 bases, the J end by 0 bases, with 9 bases between. CDR1 and CDR2 (germline): SGDLS, YYNGEE. CDR3 nucleotides: TGTGCCAGCAGCGTAGAAGGGGCGCTGAACACTGAAGCTTTCTTT. Its translation: CASSVEGALNTEAFF.

This chain uses TRBV19 with TRBJ1-1; no firm D call. Germline CDR1 reads LNHDA; CDR2 reads SQIVND (reference sequence). The CDR3 covers 13 residues. V was shortened by 6 bases and J by 1 base, with 9 bases between the two germline ends. CDR3 bases: TGTGCCAGTAGCCGAACTAGGAACACTGAAGCTTTCTTT. Its translation is CASSRTRNTEAFF.

The chain recombines TRBV28 with TRBJ2-7; D unclear. Germline loops: CDR1 MDHEN, CDR2 SYDVKM. The CDR3 has 18 amino acids. Trimming cost V 4 bases and J 0 bases, with 22 bases left between them. CDR3 sequence reads: CASSSRYNDGWSSYEQYF. The CDR3 nucleotides are TGTGCCAGCAGTTCGCGCTATAACGACGGGTGGAGCTCCTACGAGCAGTACTTC.

The chain links TRBV6-6 to TRBJ2-7, with unresolved D. This CDR3 region has 14 residues. Germline V gives CDR1 MNHNY, CDR2 SVGAGI (reference sequence). V lost 5 bases and J 5 bases, leaving 16 bases between the germline ends. The CDR3 region is CASSNRRGPHEQYF. CDR3 bases: TGTGCCAGCAGTAACCGACGCGGCCCCCACGAGCAGTACTTC.

V gene TRBV27 combines with J gene TRBJ1-1, with a weak D call TRBD1 (6 bases). V lost 3 bases and J lost 5, with 13 bases in between. Germline lookup yields CDR1 MNHEY and CDR2 SMNVEV (reference sequence). The CDR3 spans 14 residues. The CDR3 sequence is CASSFSGGRTEAFF. CDR3 DNA sequence: TGTGCCAGCAGTTTTTCGGGGGGCAGAACTGAAGCTTTCTTT.

This sequence joins TRBV19 and TRBJ1-1, with 9 bases matching TRBD1. CDR1 is LNHDA and CDR2 is SQIVND in the germline V gene (reference sequence). J lost 4 bases, V lost 7 bases, and 4 bases had no gene match. This CDR3 is 13 amino acids long. The CDR3 region has the DNA TGTGCCAGTATGCCGGGACAGGGCACTGAAGCTTTCTTT. It codes for CASMPGQGTEAFF.

This rearrangement joins TRBV19 to TRBJ2-4; a weak D match, TRBD1 (5 bases). Trimming cost V 4 bases and J 6 bases, with 10 bases left between them. Germline CDR1 is LNHDA and CDR2 is SQIVND (reference sequence). The CDR3 runs to 13 residues. Here the CDR3 DNA reads TGTGCCAGTAGTACGACAGAACTAAACATTCAGTACTTC. Amino acid sequence: CASSTTELNIQYF.

The chain employs TRBV4-2 and TRBJ1-1; TRBD1 aligns across 8 bases. CDR1 is LGHNA and CDR2 is YNFKEQ in the germline V gene. Trimming took 5 bases from V and 2 from J; bases not matched to a gene: 7. CDR3 length: 15 residues. CDR3 region: CASSTLGQGNTEAFF. The CDR3 bases are TGTGCCAGCAGCACCCTCGGACAGGGAAACACTGAAGCTTTCTTT.

The chain employs TRBV9 and TRBJ2-3, with TRBD2 matching over 14 bases. Germline loops: CDR1 SGDLS, CDR2 YYNGEE. The CDR3 sequence is 16 residues long. V gave up 4 bases and J gave up 2 bases; unmatched junction bases: 3. The CDR3 here is CASSPTSGGDTDTQYF. CDR3 in DNA: TGTGCCAGCAGCCCGACTAGCGGGGGGGACACAGATACGCAGTATTTT.